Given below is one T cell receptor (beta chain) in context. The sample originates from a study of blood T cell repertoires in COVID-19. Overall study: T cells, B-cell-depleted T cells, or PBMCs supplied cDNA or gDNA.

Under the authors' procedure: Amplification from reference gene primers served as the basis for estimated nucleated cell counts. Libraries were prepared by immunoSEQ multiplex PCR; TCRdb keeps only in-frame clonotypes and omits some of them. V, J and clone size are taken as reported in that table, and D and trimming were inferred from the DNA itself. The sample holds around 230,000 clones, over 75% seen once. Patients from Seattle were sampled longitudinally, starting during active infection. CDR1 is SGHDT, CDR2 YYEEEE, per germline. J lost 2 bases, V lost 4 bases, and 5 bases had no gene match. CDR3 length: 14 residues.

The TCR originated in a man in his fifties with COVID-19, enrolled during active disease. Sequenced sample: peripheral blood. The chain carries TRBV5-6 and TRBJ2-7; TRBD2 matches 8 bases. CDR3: CASSLGLATYEQYF. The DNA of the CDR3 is TGTGCCAGCAGCCTCGGACTAGCCACCTACGAGCAGTACTTC.